The clone carrying this T cell receptor (beta chain) has just one count. Genomic DNA, serving as template, underwent TCR beta VDJ and CDR3 profiling. MiXCR was run by TCRdb on the reads, yielding one entry per CDR3 protein. The sample shows 150,000 to 200,000 distinct CDR3 sequences, roughly 63% of them seen only once. This CDR3 has 16 amino acids. Germline CDR1 and CDR2: WSHSY and SAAADI. The ends lost 3 bases at V and 1 base at J; junction bases unmatched: 5. The data stem from a study of CD8+CD57+ T cells in acquired aplastic anemia. All sequencing subjects had displayed CD8+CD57+ cell expansion on flow cytometry. The study sampled blood from patients who had received no therapy.

The V and J genes are TRBV10-2 and TRBJ1-1; the match to TRBD1 covers 10 bases. The sample was sorted CD4+, CD8+, or CD8+CD57+ T cells (not recorded which) from PBMCs. This TCR derives from a human donor with aplastic anemia. This CDR3 is CASSDGRQGANTEAFF. CDR3 DNA sequence: TGCGCCAGCAGTGATGGTCGACAGGGGGCGAACACTGAAGCTTTCTTT.